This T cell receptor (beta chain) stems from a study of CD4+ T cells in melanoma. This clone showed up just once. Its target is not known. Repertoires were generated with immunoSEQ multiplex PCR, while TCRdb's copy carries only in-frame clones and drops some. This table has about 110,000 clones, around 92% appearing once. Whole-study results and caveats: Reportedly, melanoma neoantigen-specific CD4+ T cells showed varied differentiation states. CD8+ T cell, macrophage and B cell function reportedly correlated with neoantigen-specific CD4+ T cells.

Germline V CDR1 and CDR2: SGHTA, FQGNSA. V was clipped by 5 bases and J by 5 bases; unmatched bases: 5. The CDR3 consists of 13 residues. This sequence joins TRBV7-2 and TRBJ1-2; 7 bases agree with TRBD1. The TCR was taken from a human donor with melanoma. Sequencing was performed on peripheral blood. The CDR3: CASSADRPYGYTF. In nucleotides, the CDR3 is TGTGCCAGCAGCGCGGACAGGCCGTATGGCTACACCTTC.